The 20 T cell receptor beta chains listed next were all sequenced from one sample in a study of blood T cell repertoires in COVID-19. This table comes from immunoSEQ multiplex PCR, and its TCRdb copy is limited to in-frame clones, with some not included. The sample has about 29,000 clones, 70% to 80% seen once. Sequencing input: peripheral blood. The receptors here all came from a woman between 70 and 85 years old with acute or convalescent COVID-19.

This sequence joins TRBV18 and TRBJ2-4; 8 nucleotides align to TRBD2. Germline assignment: CDR1 KGHSH and CDR2 LQKENI. V lost 5 bases and J lost 5; bases outside the gene matches: 2. The CDR3 spans 13 residues. CDR3 coding DNA: TGTGCCAGCTCATCGGGGGGGGAAAACATTCAGTACTTC. It yields the protein CASSSGGENIQYF.

The rearrangement joins TRBV7-8 to TRBJ2-3; TRBD1 matches 8 bases. CDR3 length: 16 amino acids. Per germline, CDR1 SGHVS and CDR2 FQNEAQ. Trimming took 3 bases from V and 4 from J; bases not matched to a gene: 9. The CDR3 loop reads CASSFARGRKADTQYF. CDR3 DNA: TGTGCCAGCAGCTTTGCCAGGGGGCGCAAGGCAGATACGCAGTATTTT. The whole variable domain, filled in from reference TRBV7-8 and TRBJ2-3, reads GAGVSQSPRYKVAKRGQDVALRCDPISGHVSLFWYQQALGQGPEFLTYFQNEAQLDKSGLPSDRFFAERPEGSVSTLKIQRTQQEDSAVYLCASSFARGRKADTQYFGPGTRLTVL.

This clone was seen more than once but under ten times. V is TRBV6-5 and J is TRBJ2-3, with TRBD2 matching 7 bases. Per the germline V gene, CDR1 is MNHEY and CDR2 is SVGAGI. The CDR3 spans 16 residues. V gave up 4 bases and J gave up 3 bases; unmatched junction bases: 10. In DNA form, the CDR3 reads TGTGCCAGCAGTTCCTCTAGCGGAGGGGTAACAGATACGCAGTATTTT. It encodes CASSSSSGGVTDTQYF.

J is TRBJ2-1 and V is TRBV18; 13 nucleotides agree with TRBD2. The length of the CDR3 is 16 residues. Germline loops: CDR1 KGHSH, CDR2 LQKENI. With 3 bases clipped from V and 2 bases from J, the junction kept 1 base outside the gene matches. CDR3 sequence (DNA): TGTGCCAGCTCACCCGGGACTAGCGGGACCTACAATGAGCAGTTCTTC. It translates to CASSPGTSGTYNEQFF.

V usage is TRBV6-6 and J usage is TRBJ2-4, with 10 bases fitting TRBD1. Losses at the gene ends were 5 bases for V and 2 bases for J; bases not matched to a gene: 9. Germline lookup yields CDR1 MNHNY and CDR2 SVGAGI (reference sequence). This CDR3 contains 17 residues. The CDR3 nucleotides read TGTGCCAGCAGTCCCTCTCGGACAGGGGGGACCAAAAACATTCAGTACTTC. Residues: CASSPSRTGGTKNIQYF.

CDR3 bases: TGTGCCAGCAGCTTAAGACTGGACAGGTACAATCAGCCCCAGCATTTT. Protein: CASSLRLDRYNQPQHF. The gene calls are TRBV7-2 and TRBJ1-5, with TRBD1 matching over 7 bases. Per the germline V gene, CDR1 is SGHTA and CDR2 is FQGNSA. There are 16 residues in the CDR3. The ends lost 2 bases at V and 3 bases at J; junction bases unmatched: 7.

V and J are TRBV6-5 and TRBJ2-3, with 13 positions matching TRBD2. Germline CDR1 reads MNHEY; CDR2 reads SVGAGI. The V segment lost 4 bases and the J segment 6 bases; nucleotides outside the gene matches: 4. The CDR3 sequence is 15 residues long. CDR3 DNA: TGTGCCAGCAGTTCACTAGCGGGAGGGAGGGATACGCAGTATTTT. It codes for CASSSLAGGRDTQYF.

This clone was recorded only once. The chain employs TRBV29-1 and TRBJ2-3, with TRBD1 matching over 8 bases. Germline V gives CDR1 SQVTM, CDR2 ANQGSEA. With V trimmed by 7 bases and J by 0 bases, 0 bases remained unmatched. The CDR3 totals 12 residues. The CDR3 nucleotides are TGCAGCGGGACAGGGAGCACAGATACGCAGTATTTT. Amino acids: CSGTGSTDTQYF.

This clone has a handful of counts. The chain has TRBV10-2 and TRBJ2-7; D gene ambiguous. V was pared by 6 bases and J by 3 bases, with 15 bases between. The germline gives CDR1 WSHSY, CDR2 SAAADI. The CDR3 is 14 amino acids. The CDR3: CASSLASDFYEQYF. In DNA form, the CDR3 reads TGCGCCAGCAGCCTTGCCTCCGACTTCTACGAGCAGTACTTC.

This chain connects TRBV27 to TRBJ1-5, with 7 bases that match TRBD1. CDR3 length: 14 amino acids. Germline lookup yields CDR1 MNHEY and CDR2 SMNVEV (reference sequence). V shed 8 bases and J 3 bases; nucleotides not matched to a gene: 7. This chain's CDR3 is CASLTGSVNQPQHF. The CDR3 region has the DNA TGTGCCAGCCTGACAGGGTCAGTCAATCAGCCCCAGCATTTT.

CDR3 coding DNA: TGTGCCACGAAAAGTAGCTATGGCTACACCTTC. This translates into CATKSSYGYTF. The chain has TRBV28 and TRBJ1-2, with D uncertain. Germline V gives CDR1 MDHEN, CDR2 SYDVKM. The CDR3 totals 11 residues. Trimming removed 10 bases at V and 4 bases at J, with 10 bases between.

V is TRBV5-6 and J is TRBJ1-2; no reliable D call. The CDR3 loop spans 13 amino acids. Germline CDR1 and CDR2: SGHDT and YYEEEE. Trimming shortened V by 1 base and J by 6 bases, and 10 bases separated the two germline ends. CDR3 residues: CASSLRRVDGYTF. The CDR3 DNA sequence: TGTGCCAGCAGCTTGAGGCGGGTTGATGGCTACACCTTC.

This clone is a singleton in its sample. The chain has TRBV27 and TRBJ2-3; 8 bases align to TRBD2. This CDR3 contains 17 residues. V dropped 7 bases and J dropped 2; count of bases not matched to a gene: 14. Germline CDR1 reads MNHEY; CDR2 reads SMNVEV (reference sequence). The CDR3 loop is CASMGSSAGGLTDTQYF. In DNA, the CDR3 is TGTGCCAGCATGGGGTCGTCGGCGGGGGGTCTCACAGATACGCAGTATTTT.

Remarks on this clone: One end of the junction varies from germline; a read error may be responsible. The rearrangement uses TRBV5-5 and TRBJ1-5; D perhaps matches TRBD1 (5 bases). The CDR3 spans 14 residues. Germline CDR1 and CDR2: SGHKS and YYEKEE (reference sequence). The CDR3 DNA reads as TGTGTCAGCAGCGGGGGGTGGCGCAATCAGCCCCAGCATTTT. Amino acids: CVSSGGWRNQPQHF.

The chain is built from TRBV15 and TRBJ1-5, with D tentatively TRBD1 (5 bases). Trimming removed 5 bases from V and 0 bases from J, with 8 bases in between. The germline CDR1 and CDR2 sequences are LNHNV and YYDKDF (reference sequence). CDR3 length equals 14 residues. CDR3 residues: CATSGHISNQPQHF. The CDR3 nucleotides read TGTGCCACCAGCGGACACATTAGCAATCAGCCCCAGCATTTT.

This clone showed up just a few times. This rearrangement joins TRBV29-1 to TRBJ1-5; a weak D match, TRBD1 (5 bases). Germline V lookup: CDR1 SQVTM, CDR2 ANQGSEA. V was cut by 4 bases and J by 4 bases, with 11 bases left in between. This CDR3 contains 13 residues. The CDR3 sequence is CSVGQTENQPQHF. CDR3 coding DNA: TGCAGCGTTGGACAGACGGAAAATCAGCCCCAGCATTTT.

The chain combines TRBV29-1 with TRBJ2-1; TRBD2 matches 8 bases. The CDR3 has 14 residues. Germline V gives CDR1 SQVTM, CDR2 ANQGSEA. J was trimmed by 4 bases and V by 3 bases; bases with no gene match: 5. CDR3 sequence: CSVDPREGYNEQFF. The CDR3 region has the DNA TGCAGCGTTGATCCTCGGGAGGGGTACAATGAGCAGTTCTTC.

The rearrangement joins TRBV5-8 to TRBJ2-5, with TRBD1 matching over 11 bases. The CDR3 is 16 residues long. With V trimmed by 3 bases and J by 5 bases, 9 bases remained unmatched. Germline CDR1 and CDR2: SGHTS and YDEGEE. The CDR3 DNA follows: TGTGCCAGCAGCTCACCGGGACAGGGGGGAGCGGAGACCCAGTACTTC. Translated, it gives CASSSPGQGGAETQYF. Complete variable domain (other parts from reference TRBV5-8 and TRBJ2-5): EAGVTQSPTHLIKTRGQQATLRCSPISGHTSVYWYQQALGLGLQFLLWYDEGEERNRGNFPPRFSGRQFPNYSSELNVNALELEDSALYLCASSSPGQGGAETQYFGPGTRLLVL.

V gene TRBV6-5 combines with J gene TRBJ2-1; D may be TRBD2 (6 bases). Germline assignment: CDR1 MNHEY and CDR2 SVGAGI. This CDR3 comprises 14 residues. Trimming stripped 0 bases from V and 8 bases from J, with 11 bases between. For the CDR3, the DNA is TGTGCCAGCAGTTACTCTACTAGCAGTCATGAGCAGTTCTTC. This translates into CASSYSTSSHEQFF.

A few counts support this clone. The J gene is TRBJ2-3, the V gene TRBV5-1; D gene unclear. Per the germline V gene, CDR1 is SGHRS and CDR2 is YFSETQ. With 5 bases removed from V and 8 bases from J, the gap between germline ends came to 12 bases. This CDR3 is 12 amino acids long. CDR3 in DNA: TGCGCCAGCAGAGAGGTGATGGGTACGCAGTATTTT. This gives the protein CASREVMGTQYF.